This T cell receptor (beta chain) was identified in a study of cytomegalovirus exposure and HLA in healthy donors. The germline V gene has CDR1 MNHEY and CDR2 SVGAGI. The CDR3 covers 13 residues. J gave up 6 bases and V 6 bases, and 4 bases lay outside the gene matches. The PCR was carried out with 60 Vbeta primers and 13 Jbeta primers. Libraries were prepared by immunoSEQ multiplex PCR; TCRdb keeps only in-frame clonotypes and omits some of them. The table lists nearly 110,000 clones, 81% of them singletons. Worth noting for this clone: Its specificity is unknown.

Donors had nominal health at sampling but likely had unrecorded immune exposures. Study-level findings and limits: The authors confirmed in vitro that three CMV-associated chains were specific for CMV antigens.

The sequencing sample was made of PBMCs. The receptor's source is a young man in good health and CMV-seronegative. The chain has TRBV6-5 and TRBJ2-1, with 8 nucleotides matching TRBD2. CDR3 DNA sequence: TGTGCCAGCAGCCAAGCGGGGGTCAATGAGCAGTTCTTC. Amino acids: CASSQAGVNEQFF.